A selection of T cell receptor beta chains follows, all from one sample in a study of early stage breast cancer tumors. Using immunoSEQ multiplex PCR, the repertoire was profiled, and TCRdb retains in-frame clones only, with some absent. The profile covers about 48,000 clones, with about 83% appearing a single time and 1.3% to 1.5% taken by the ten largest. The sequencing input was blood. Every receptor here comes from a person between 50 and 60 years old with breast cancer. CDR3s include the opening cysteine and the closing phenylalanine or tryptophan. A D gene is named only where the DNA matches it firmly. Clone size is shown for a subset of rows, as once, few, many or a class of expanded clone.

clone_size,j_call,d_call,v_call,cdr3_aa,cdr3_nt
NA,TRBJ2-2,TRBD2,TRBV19,CASSLLAGGFTGELFF,TGTGCCAGTAGTTTACTAGCGGGAGGGTTCACCGGGGAGCTGTTTTTT
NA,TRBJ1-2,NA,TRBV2,CASSEAGGGYGYTF,TGTGCCAGCAGTGAAGCGGGGGGAGGCTATGGCTACACCTTC
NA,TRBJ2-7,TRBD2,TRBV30,CAWSPGTTTYEQYF,TGTGCCTGGAGTCCCGGGACTACCACATACGAGCAGTACTTC
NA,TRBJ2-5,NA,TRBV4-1,CASSQGTTLETQYF,TGCGCCAGCAGCCAAGGGACCACCTTAGAGACCCAGTACTTC
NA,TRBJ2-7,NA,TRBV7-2,CASSSSNFLSYEQYF,TGTGCCAGCAGCTCCTCCAACTTCCTCTCCTACGAGCAGTACTTC
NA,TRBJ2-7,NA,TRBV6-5,CASERRGGRSYEQYF,TGTGCCAGCGAAAGGCGCGGAGGACGCTCCTACGAGCAGTACTTC
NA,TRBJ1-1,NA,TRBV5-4,CASSRPGDTEAFF,TGTGCCAGCAGCCGCCCGGGGGACACTGAAGCTTTCTTT
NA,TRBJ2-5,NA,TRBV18,CASSPSLGGQETQYF,TGTGCCAGCTCACCATCCTTAGGAGGTCAAGAGACCCAGTACTTC
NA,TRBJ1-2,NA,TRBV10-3,CAISDSGQGIYGYTF,TGTGCCATCAGTGACAGTGGTCAGGGGATCTATGGCTACACCTTC
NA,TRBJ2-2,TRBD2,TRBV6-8,CASSYLERPGLSSITGELFF,TGTGCCAGCAGTTACCTCGAAAGACCGGGACTAAGCTCAATCACCGGGGAGCTGTTTTTT
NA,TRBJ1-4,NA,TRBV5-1,CASSPLEGGNEKLFF,TGCGCCAGCAGCCCGCTGGAAGGGGGGAATGAAAAACTGTTTTTT
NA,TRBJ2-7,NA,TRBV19,CASSIGLAYEQYF,TGTGCCAGTAGTATCGGCCTAGCGTACGAGCAGTACTTC
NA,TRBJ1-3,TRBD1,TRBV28,CASRGQGSTGNTIYF,TGTGCCAGCAGAGGACAGGGTAGTACTGGAAACACCATATATTTT
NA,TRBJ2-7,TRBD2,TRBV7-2,CASSLGSGRVGEQYF,TGTGCCAGCAGCTTAGGTAGCGGGAGGGTGGGGGAGCAGTACTTC
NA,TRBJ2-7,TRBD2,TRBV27,CASSSTSGSPRGLLKQYF,TGTGCCAGCAGTTCGACTAGCGGGAGTCCTCGGGGGCTTTTAAAGCAGTACTTC
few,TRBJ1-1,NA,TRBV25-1,CASRAGRNTEAFF,TGTGCCAGCAGGGCCGGGAGAAACACTGAAGCTTTCTTT
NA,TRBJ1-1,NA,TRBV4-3,CASSQDRGVMNTEAFF,TGCGCCAGCAGCCAAGATCGAGGGGTTATGAACACTGAAGCTTTCTTT
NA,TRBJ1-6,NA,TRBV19,CASSLGGTGASPLHF,TGTGCCAGTAGTCTTGGGGGCACGGGTGCATCACCCCTCCACTTT
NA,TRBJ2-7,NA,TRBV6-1,CASSDLGSGAYEQYF,TGTGCCAGCAGTGACCTTGGCAGCGGAGCCTACGAGCAGTACTTC
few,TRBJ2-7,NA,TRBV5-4,CASSLGQDPYEQYF,TGTGCCAGCAGCTTGGGGCAGGACCCCTACGAGCAGTACTTC
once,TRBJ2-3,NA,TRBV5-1,CASSLAQVADTQYF,TGCGCCAGCAGCTTGGCACAGGTAGCTGATACGCAGTATTTT
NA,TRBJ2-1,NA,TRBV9,CASTLDGRGYNEQFF,TGTGCCAGCACCCTAGACGGTCGGGGATACAATGAGCAGTTCTTC
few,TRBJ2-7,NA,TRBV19,CASSTVHYEQYF,TGTGCCAGTAGTACGGTTCACTACGAGCAGTACTTC
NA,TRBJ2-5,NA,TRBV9,CASSERTGDGETQYF,TGTGCCAGCAGCGAAAGGACGGGCGACGGGGAGACCCAGTACTTC
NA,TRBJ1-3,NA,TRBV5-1,CASSRGDSGNTIYF,TGCGCCAGCAGCCGGGGAGACTCTGGAAACACCATATATTTT
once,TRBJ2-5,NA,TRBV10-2,CASSQQETQYF,TGCGCCAGCAGCCAACAAGAGACCCAGTACTTC
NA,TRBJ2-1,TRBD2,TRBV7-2,CASSLAWLAGGNEQFF,TGTGCCAGCAGCTTAGCGTGGCTAGCGGGGGGCAATGAGCAGTTCTTC
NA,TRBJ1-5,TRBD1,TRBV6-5,CASSYSRTGEQPQHF,TGTGCCAGCAGTTACTCGAGAACAGGGGAACAGCCCCAGCATTTT
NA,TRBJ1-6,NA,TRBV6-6,CASSYRGDNSPLHF,TGTGCCAGCAGTTACCGAGGGGATAATTCACCCCTCCACTTT
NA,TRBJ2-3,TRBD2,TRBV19,CASSMGTSLKSTDTQYF,TGTGCCAGTAGTATGGGGACTAGCCTAAAAAGCACAGATACGCAGTATTTT
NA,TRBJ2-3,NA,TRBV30,CAWSVGAVSTDTQYF,TGTGCCTGGAGTGTTGGAGCGGTCAGCACAGATACGCAGTATTTT
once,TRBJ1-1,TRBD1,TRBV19,CASSIAGGGTEAFF,TGTGCCAGTAGTATCGCAGGGGGGGGCACTGAAGCTTTCTTT
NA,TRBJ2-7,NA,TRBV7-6,CASSLRGEAYEQYF,TGTGCCAGCAGCTTAAGGGGGGAAGCCTACGAGCAGTACTTC
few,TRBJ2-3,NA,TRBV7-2,CASSLAQDTQYF,TGTGCCAGCAGCTTAGCGCAAGATACGCAGTATTTT
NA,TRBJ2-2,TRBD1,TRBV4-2,CASSQGGQGHTGELFF,TGTGCCAGCAGCCAAGGGGGACAGGGTCACACCGGGGAGCTGTTTTTT
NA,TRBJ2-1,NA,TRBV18,CASSPPWGASSYNEQFF,TGTGCCAGCTCACCACCGTGGGGGGCGAGCTCCTACAATGAGCAGTTCTTC
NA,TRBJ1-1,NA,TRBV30,CAWSVSAHTEAFF,TGTGCCTGGAGTGTATCCGCCCACACTGAAGCTTTCTTT
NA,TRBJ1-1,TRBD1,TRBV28,CASSPPIPGGGTEAFF,TGTGCCAGCAGTCCCCCTATCCCAGGGGGCGGCACTGAAGCTTTCTTT
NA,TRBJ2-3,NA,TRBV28,CASSSQLFTDTQYF,TGTGCCAGCAGTTCCCAATTATTCACAGATACGCAGTATTTT
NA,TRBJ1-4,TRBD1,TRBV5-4,CASSRGTGAVEKLFF,TGTGCCAGCAGCCGGGGGACAGGGGCAGTTGAAAAACTGTTTTTT
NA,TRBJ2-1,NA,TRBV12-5,CASGPTDNEQFF,TGTGCTAGTGGTCCCACTGACAATGAGCAGTTCTTC
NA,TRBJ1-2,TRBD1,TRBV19,CASSSTGGEGYTF,TGTGCCAGTAGTTCGACAGGGGGCGAAGGCTACACCTTC
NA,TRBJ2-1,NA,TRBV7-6,CASSLRGGVGAYNEQFF,TGTGCCAGCAGCTTAAGGGGGGGGGTCGGTGCTTACAATGAGCAGTTCTTC
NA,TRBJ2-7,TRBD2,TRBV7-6,CASSLRAAGGYEQYF,TGTGCCAGCAGCTTAAGAGCAGCGGGAGGCTACGAGCAGTACTTC
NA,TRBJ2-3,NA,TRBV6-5,CASSYSGARTDTQYF,TGTGCCAGCAGTTACTCAGGGGCCCGCACAGATACGCAGTATTTT
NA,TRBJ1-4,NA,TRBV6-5,CASRSGGEREKLFF,TGTGCCAGCCGGTCGGGGGGAGAACGTGAAAAACTGTTTTTT
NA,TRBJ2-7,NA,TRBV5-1,CASSPRGGADEQYF,TGCGCCAGCAGCCCCCGAGGGGGAGCAGACGAGCAGTACTTC
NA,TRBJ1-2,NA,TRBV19,CASTQGRYGYTF,TGTGCCAGTACACAGGGACGCTATGGCTACACCTTC
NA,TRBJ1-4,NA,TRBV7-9,CASSWGRPFNEKLFF,TGTGCCAGCAGCTGGGGACGGCCGTTTAATGAAAAACTGTTTTTT
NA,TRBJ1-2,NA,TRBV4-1,CASSQPDRSLGYTF,TGCGCCAGCAGCCAGCCAGACAGGTCCCTCGGCTACACCTTC
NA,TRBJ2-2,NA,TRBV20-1,CSARQTEELFF,TGCAGTGCTAGACAGACCGAGGAGCTGTTTTTT
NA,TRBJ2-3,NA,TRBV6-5,CASSSVGTQYF,TGTGCCAGCAGTTCGGTCGGAACGCAGTATTTT
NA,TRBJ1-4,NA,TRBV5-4,CASSLSSGSSGEKLFF,TGTGCCAGCAGCTTGTCATCGGGATCTTCAGGTGAAAAACTGTTTTTT
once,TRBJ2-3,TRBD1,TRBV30,CAWSVGTGVTDTQYF,TGTGCCTGGAGTGTTGGGACAGGGGTTACAGATACGCAGTATTTT
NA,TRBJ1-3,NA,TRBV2,CASRARAGNTIYF,TGTGCCAGCAGGGCCCGGGCTGGAAACACCATATATTTT
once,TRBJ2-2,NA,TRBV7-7,CASSPLGVGTGELFF,TGTGCTAGCAGCCCCTTGGGAGTTGGGACCGGGGAGCTGTTTTTT
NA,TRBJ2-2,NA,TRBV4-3,CASSQESRGGTGELFF,TGCGCCAGCAGCCAAGAGAGTCGGGGAGGCACCGGGGAGCTGTTTTTT
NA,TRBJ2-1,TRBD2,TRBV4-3,CASSQDSSGRAGSYNEQFF,TGCGCCAGCAGCCAAGATTCGAGCGGGAGAGCGGGATCTTACAATGAGCAGTTCTTC
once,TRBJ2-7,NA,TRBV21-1,CASSIVRDRDKQSAF,TGTGCCAGCAGCATCGTCAGGGACAGGGATAAACAATCGGCCTTC
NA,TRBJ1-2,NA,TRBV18,CASSPPAGNYGYTF,TGTGCCAGCTCACCACCCGCGGGAAACTATGGCTACACCTTC